The 24 T cell receptor beta chains below were found in one sample sequenced in a study of blood T cell repertoires in COVID-19. The table came from immunoSEQ multiplex PCR; TCRdb's copy has only in-frame clones and leaves some out. This sample yields a few hundred thousand clones, of which less than 90% are seen a single time; 6.2% belongs to the top ten. Source material: peripheral blood. These receptors were taken from a man aged 60 to 75 with acute or convalescent COVID-19.

The chain employs TRBV28 and TRBJ1-3; 8 positions agree with TRBD1. The trim removed 5 bases at V and 1 base at J, leaving 4 bases unmatched. This CDR3 is built from 15 residues. Per the germline V gene, CDR1 is MDHEN and CDR2 is SYDVKM. The CDR3: CASSVTGESGNTIYF. The CDR3 DNA reads as TGTGCCAGCAGTGTGACAGGGGAGTCTGGAAACACCATATATTTT. Using reference TRBV28 and TRBJ1-3 for the parts outside the CDR3, the full variable domain is DVKVTQSSRYLVKRTGEKVFLECVQDMDHENMFWYRQDPGLGLRLIYFSYDVKMKEKGDIPEGYSVSREKKERFSLILESASTNQTSMYLCASSVTGESGNTIYFGEGSWLTVV.

This clone occurred many times. The chain recombines TRBV6-6 with TRBJ2-1; TRBD2 agrees at 8 bases. Germline V lookup: CDR1 MNHNY, CDR2 SVGAGI (reference sequence). Trimming at V came to 6 bases and at J to 9 bases, leaving 16 bases not matched to a gene. This CDR3 is built from 16 residues. CDR3 DNA sequence: TGTGCCAGCAGCTTCCCGGAACTAGCGGTTGACGGTGAGCAGTTCTTC. Its protein product is CASSFPELAVDGEQFF.

The chain's CDR3 is CARSLGGLALYSYEQYF. CDR3 nucleotide sequence: TGTGCCAGAAGCCTGGGGGGACTAGCGTTATACTCCTACGAGCAGTACTTC. V usage is TRBV7-5 and J usage is TRBJ2-7; the table's D call, TRBD2, has no DNA check behind it. TRBV7-5 is labeled a pseudogene. The CDR3 is made up of 17 amino acids.

The chain links TRBV5-4 to TRBJ2-1, with 9 positions matching TRBD2. J gave up 0 bases and V 4 bases, and 8 bases lay outside the gene matches. The CDR3 has 17 residues. The germline CDR1 and CDR2 sequences are SGHNT and YYREEE (reference sequence). The CDR3 sequence is CASSRSSGTASYNEQFF. CDR3 in DNA: TGTGCCAGCAGCCGGTCTAGCGGGACAGCCTCCTACAATGAGCAGTTCTTC. The whole variable domain, filled in from reference TRBV5-4 and TRBJ2-1, reads ETGVTQSPTHLIKTRGQQVTLRCSSQSGHNTVSWYQQALGQGPQFIFQYYREEENGRGNFPPRFSGLQFPNYSSELNVNALELDDSALYLCASSRSSGTASYNEQFFGPGTRLTVL.

The V call is TRBV28, the J call TRBJ1-6; D is unresolved. Trimming pared 2 bases from V and 9 bases from J, leaving 8 bases between. The germline gives CDR1 MDHEN, CDR2 SYDVKM. The CDR3 is made up of 13 amino acids. For the CDR3, the DNA is TGTGCCAGCAGTTTAGGGCTAACTTCACCCCTCCACTTT. This translates into CASSLGLTSPLHF.

This clone was detected only a few times. The V call is TRBV2, the J call TRBJ2-7; 10 bases are shared with TRBD2. Germline values: CDR1 SNHLY, CDR2 FYNNEI. The V segment lost 7 bases and the J segment 0 bases; nucleotides outside the gene matches: 3. CDR3 length: 14 residues. CDR3 nucleotides: TGTGCCAGCAAGATAGCGGGGGGCTCCTACGAGCAGTACTTC. It specifies CASKIAGGSYEQYF.

The chain links TRBV2 to TRBJ2-7; TRBD1 aligns across 8 bases. Germline V CDR1 and CDR2: SNHLY, FYNNEI. V was clipped by 2 bases and J by 7 bases; unmatched bases: 4. The CDR3 contains 13 residues. The CDR3 DNA is TGTGCCAGCAGTGAAAGGACAGGGATAGAGCAGTACTTC. Translating gives CASSERTGIEQYF.

The chain carries TRBV19 and TRBJ1-5; tentatively, D is TRBD1 (5 bases). Looked up from germline, CDR1 is LNHDA and CDR2 is SQIVND (reference sequence). The CDR3 consists of 14 residues. V was pared by 10 bases and J by 3 bases, with 16 bases between. The CDR3 DNA follows: TGTGCCACCTCGGACGGGGGAAACAATCAGCCCCAGCATTTT. Translated, it gives CATSDGGNNQPQHF.

The rearrangement links TRBV25-1 to TRBJ2-7; unclear D gene. The germline V gene encodes CDR1 MGHDK and CDR2 SYGVNS. The CDR3 has 12 residues. V gave up 4 bases and J gave up 4 bases, with 8 bases separating them. CDR3 loop: CASSGLGYEQYF. DNA of the CDR3: TGTGCCAGCAGTGGACTTGGTTACGAGCAGTACTTC.

Worth noting for this clone: At the DNA level, this CDR3 is encoded by other sequences in the same sample as well. The gene calls are TRBV7-2 and TRBJ2-1, with 9 bases identical to TRBD1. This CDR3 contains 14 residues. Germline assignment: CDR1 SGHTA and CDR2 FQGNSA. J lost 7 bases, V lost 3 bases, and 4 bases had no gene match. In DNA, the CDR3 is TGTGCCAGCAGCTTGGACAGGGGAAGGAATGAGCAGTTCTTC. Amino acid sequence: CASSLDRGRNEQFF.

This clone has a single count. The rearrangement uses TRBV6-5 and TRBJ2-5; 13 positions match TRBD2. Germline-derived CDR1 and CDR2 are MNHEY and SVGAGI. The CDR3 sequence is 15 residues long. Trimming cost V 5 bases and J 5 bases; bases outside gene matches: 5. The CDR3 sequence is CASSPGLAGRETQYF. Here the CDR3 DNA reads TGTGCCAGCAGTCCGGGACTAGCGGGACGGGAGACCCAGTACTTC.

The rearrangement links TRBV3-1 (or the pseudogene TRBV3-2) to TRBJ1-4; maybe TRBD1 (6 bases). V dropped 3 bases and J dropped 4 bases, with 15 bases sitting between them. Germline CDR1 and CDR2: LGHDT and YNNKEL (reference sequence). The length of the CDR3 is 16 residues. CDR3 nucleotide sequence: TGTGCCAGCAGCCAGGGGCGAGGACAGCTTAATGAAAAACTGTTTTTT. It codes for CASSQGRGQLNEKLFF.

The DNA for the CDR3 is TGTGCCAGCAACCGACACCTCCAAGAGACCCAGTACTTC. Protein sequence: CASNRHLQETQYF. The chain links TRBV2 to TRBJ2-5; no definite D call. Germline CDR1 reads SNHLY; CDR2 reads FYNNEI. V lost 7 bases to trimming and J lost 1 base, with 10 bases between them. The length of the CDR3 is 13 residues.

The V and J genes are TRBV6-2 or TRBV6-3 and TRBJ1-1; no definite D call. Trimming cost V 4 bases and J 6 bases, with 9 bases left between them. CDR3 length: 12 residues. Germline CDR1 reads MNHEY; CDR2 reads SVGEGT. The CDR3 reads CASSWAYPEAFF. The CDR3 bases are TGTGCCAGCAGTTGGGCATACCCTGAAGCTTTCTTT.

This clone was seen only a few times. The chain is built from TRBV4-2 and TRBJ2-7; TRBD2 agrees at 9 bases. The germline V gene encodes CDR1 LGHNA and CDR2 YNFKEQ. Trimming took 4 bases from V and 1 from J; bases not matched to a gene: 8. CDR3 length: 16 residues. The CDR3 nucleotides are TGTGCCAGCAGCCGCCAGACTAGCGGAGTTTCCTACGAGCAGTACTTC. Amino acids: CASSRQTSGVSYEQYF.

The V call is TRBV28, the J call TRBJ1-2, with 11 bases matching TRBD1. The CDR3 is made up of 17 amino acids. With 1 base clipped from V and 6 bases from J, the junction kept 10 bases outside the gene matches. Germline values: CDR1 MDHEN, CDR2 SYDVKM. CDR3 protein: CASSLLFRDRGADGYTF. CDR3 nucleotides: TGTGCCAGCAGTTTATTATTCCGGGACAGGGGGGCGGATGGCTACACCTTC.

This rearrangement joins TRBV30 to TRBJ1-1, with D unclear. Per germline, CDR1 GTSNPN and CDR2 SVGIG (reference sequence). This CDR3 contains 13 residues. Trimming took 2 bases from V and 4 from J, leaving 11 bases between them. CDR3 DNA: TGTGCCTGGAGTAAATCCGGGGTCACTGAAGCTTTCTTT. This encodes CAWSKSGVTEAFF.

The chain has TRBV7-3 and TRBJ2-1; TRBD2 matches 8 bases. Germline CDR1 SGHTA, CDR2 FQGTGA. The V and J ends lost 5 bases and 2 bases, in that order; junction bases with no gene match: 11. The CDR3 length is 17 residues. CDR3 nucleotide sequence: TGTGCCAGCAGCCCAGGGTCCAGCGGGGGTACCTACAATGAGCAGTTCTTC. Translation: CASSPGSSGGTYNEQFF.

This rearrangement joins TRBV6-5 to TRBJ2-3; D not resolved. Per germline, CDR1 MNHEY and CDR2 SVGAGI. This CDR3 comprises 14 residues. V was shortened by 2 bases and J by 3 bases, with 9 bases between the two germline ends. The DNA of the CDR3 is TGTGCCAGCAGTTACCAGCCTAGAACAGATACGCAGTATTTT. Protein sequence: CASSYQPRTDTQYF.

The rearrangement joins TRBV4-3 to TRBJ2-1; D is perhaps TRBD1 (6 bases). Germline CDR1 and CDR2: LGHNA and YSLEER. The V end lost 4 bases, the J end lost 8 bases, and 12 bases lay between the germline ends. The CDR3 loop spans 13 amino acids. The DNA of the CDR3 is TGCGCCAGCAGCCTCATCAGGGGCTATGAGCAGTTCTTC. It yields the protein CASSLIRGYEQFF.

The chain couples TRBV7-2 to TRBJ1-5; 8 bases are a match to TRBD1. Germline loops: CDR1 SGHTA, CDR2 FQGNSA. The CDR3 is made up of 14 amino acids. Germline trimming cut 4 bases from V and 4 bases from J; bases unmatched to any gene: 3. Here the CDR3 DNA reads TGTGCCAGCAGCTCACAGGGGGGGAATCAGCCCCAGCATTTT. This sequence encodes CASSSQGGNQPQHF.

The chain is built from TRBV27 and TRBJ2-7; 13 bases match TRBD2. The CDR3 is 16 residues long. Losses at the gene ends were 5 bases for V and 2 bases for J; bases not matched to a gene: 6. CDR1 and CDR2 (germline): MNHEY, SMNVEV (reference sequence). CDR3 bases: TGTGCCAGCAGTCCTACCACTAGCGGGAGGGCCTACGAGCAGTACTTC. As protein: CASSPTTSGRAYEQYF.

The J gene is TRBJ1-5, the V gene TRBV15; D unresolved. This CDR3 region has 13 residues. Germline V gene sequence: CDR1 LNHNV, CDR2 YYDKDF (reference sequence). V lost 0 bases and J 4 bases, leaving 4 bases between the germline ends. CDR3 bases: TGTGCCACCAGCAGAGATCATAATCAGCCCCAGCATTTT. Translated: CATSRDHNQPQHF. Based on the CDR3 plus reference TRBV15 and TRBJ1-5, the full variable domain is DAMVIQNPRYQVTQFGKPVTLSCSQTLNHNVMYWYQQKSSQAPKLLFHYYDKDFNNEADTPDNFQSRRPNTSFCFLDIRSPGLGDTAMYLCATSRDHNQPQHFGDGTRLSIL.

A few counts support this clone. This chain joins TRBV28 and TRBJ1-1; 7 bases match TRBD1. V dropped 8 bases and J dropped 2; count of bases not matched to a gene: 5. CDR1 and CDR2 from the germline V gene are MDHEN and SYDVKM. CDR3 length: 13 amino acids. The CDR3 coding sequence is TGTGCCAGCGGATGGACAGGAAACACTGAAGCTTTCTTT. This sequence encodes CASGWTGNTEAFF.